Each of the 9 T cell receptor beta chains below was sequenced from the same sample in a study of PD-1 blockade in mismatch repair-deficient tumors. TCRdb's copy holds only in-frame clones and misses some; the assay was immunoSEQ multiplex PCR. Of 35,000 to 45,000 clones in the sample, 70% to 90% were seen once. The source was peripheral blood, collected 75 to 85 weeks after starting pembrolizumab. All receptors derive from an adult with mismatch repair-deficient cancer.

The V and J genes are TRBV6-5 and TRBJ2-7; a weak D match, TRBD2 (5 bases). V gave up 2 bases and J gave up 2 bases, with 10 bases separating them. This CDR3 is built from 14 residues. Germline loops: CDR1 MNHEY, CDR2 SVGAGI. CDR3 nucleotides: TGTGCCAGCAGTTACGCGGACGGGGCCTACGAGCAGTACTTC. Translating it yields CASSYADGAYEQYF.

This clone is a singleton in its sample. This chain joins TRBV13 and TRBJ2-1, with TRBD2 matching over 10 bases. CDR1 and CDR2 (germline): PRHDT, FYEKMQ (reference sequence). The CDR3 spans 15 residues. V shed 4 bases, J shed 8 bases, and the junction held 8 bases outside the gene matches. The CDR3 bases are TGTGCCAGCAGCTCTTTAGCGGGAGGAAGCTATGAGCAGTTCTTC. It codes for CASSSLAGGSYEQFF. The variable domain in full, completed from reference TRBV13 and TRBJ2-1, reads AAGVIQSPRHLIKEKRETATLKCYPIPRHDTVYWYQQGPGQDPQFLISFYEKMQSDKGSIPDRFSAQQFSDYHSELNMSSLELGDSALYFCASSSLAGGSYEQFFGPGTRLTVL.

CDR3 in DNA: TGTGCCAGTAGTATAGGGCAGGGACTAGCCAAAAACATTCAGTACTTC. Protein product: CASSIGQGLAKNIQYF. The chain uses TRBV19 and TRBJ2-4, with TRBD2 as a possible D gene (6 bases). The CDR3 has 16 residues. V dropped 1 base and J dropped 0 bases, with 10 bases sitting between them. Germline CDR1 reads LNHDA; CDR2 reads SQIVND (reference sequence).

The chain uses TRBV4-2 and TRBJ1-5; D is uncertain. The CDR3 is 12 amino acids. Germline V gene sequence: CDR1 LGHNA, CDR2 YNFKEQ. V was cut by 3 bases and J by 4 bases, with 4 bases left in between. The CDR3 here is CASSHTNQPQHF. The CDR3 nucleotides read TGTGCCAGCAGCCACACAAATCAGCCCCAGCATTTT.

The chain carries TRBV6-1 and TRBJ1-4; no clear D. Germline assignment: CDR1 MNHNS and CDR2 SASEGT. Trimming shortened V by 2 bases and J by 0 bases, and 1 base separated the two germline ends. The CDR3 contains 13 residues. CDR3 DNA sequence: TGTGCCAGCAGTGAACCAACTAATGAAAAACTGTTTTTT. Translated: CASSEPTNEKLFF.

The rearrangement joins TRBV19 to TRBJ1-1; tentatively, D is TRBD1 (6 bases). The CDR3 totals 13 residues. The V gene lost 5 bases and the J gene lost 4 bases, with 11 bases spanning the gap. The germline V gene encodes CDR1 LNHDA and CDR2 SQIVND (reference sequence). CDR3 in amino acids: CASSLQGSTEAFF. The DNA of the CDR3 is TGTGCCAGTAGTCTTCAGGGGAGCACTGAAGCTTTCTTT.

J is TRBJ1-5 and V is TRBV2, with D maybe TRBD1 (5 bases). The ends were cut back, 4 bases at V and 6 bases at J, with 13 bases in the middle. Germline V CDR1 and CDR2: SNHLY, FYNNEI. The CDR3 is 14 amino acids. CDR3 bases: TGTGCCAGCAGTGGCGATTGGGGCTCTCAGCCCCAGCATTTT. This sequence encodes CASSGDWGSQPQHF.

The chain links TRBV7-2 to TRBJ2-7, with 14 bases fitting TRBD2. This CDR3 has 15 residues. With V trimmed by 4 bases and J by 6 bases, 5 bases remained unmatched. The germline V gene has CDR1 SGHTA and CDR2 FQGNSA. CDR3 residues: CASSWRLAGGTEQYF. The CDR3 region has the DNA TGTGCCAGCAGCTGGAGACTAGCGGGAGGGACCGAGCAGTACTTC.

The chain recombines TRBV11-3 with TRBJ2-1; TRBD2 agrees at 12 bases. The CDR3 is made up of 16 amino acids. The trim removed 1 base at V and 10 bases at J, leaving 8 bases unmatched. From germline, CDR1 is SGHNT and CDR2 YENEEA. The DNA of the CDR3 is TGTGCCAGCAGCTTAGCCCTAGCGGGAGGGGGGGGAGAGCAGTTCTTC. This gives the protein CASSLALAGGGGEQFF.